This T cell receptor beta chain appears in the sequencing data of a study of cytomegalovirus exposure and HLA in healthy donors. Study-level information: Caucasian-associated ancestry cluster membership applied to approximately 81% of several hundred genotyped donors.

The CDR3 runs 13 residues. CDR1 SGHRS and CDR2 YFSETQ come from the germline V gene. Trimming left V 0 bases short and J 3 bases short, with 6 bases between. With regard to this clone: The antigen is undetermined. At the DNA level, this CDR3 is encoded by other sequences in the same sample as well.

60 Vbeta and 13 Jbeta primers were used in PCR. TCRdb keeps only in-frame clones here, not all; method: immunoSEQ multiplex PCR. This sample has about 200,000 clones, with over 65% found just once. Study-level points and caveats: Common viral pathogens seemed, in a later analysis, to connect with several of the most significant clusters. CMV antigen specificity was confirmed in vitro for a few CMV-associated chains.

Sequences were obtained from PBMCs. This receptor was taken from a man younger than 35 in good health and CMV-seronegative. This chain uses TRBV5-1 with TRBJ1-1, with D hard to call. The CDR3 sequence is CASSLVGDTEAFF. In DNA form, the CDR3 reads TGCGCCAGCAGCTTGGTGGGCGACACTGAAGCTTTCTTT.